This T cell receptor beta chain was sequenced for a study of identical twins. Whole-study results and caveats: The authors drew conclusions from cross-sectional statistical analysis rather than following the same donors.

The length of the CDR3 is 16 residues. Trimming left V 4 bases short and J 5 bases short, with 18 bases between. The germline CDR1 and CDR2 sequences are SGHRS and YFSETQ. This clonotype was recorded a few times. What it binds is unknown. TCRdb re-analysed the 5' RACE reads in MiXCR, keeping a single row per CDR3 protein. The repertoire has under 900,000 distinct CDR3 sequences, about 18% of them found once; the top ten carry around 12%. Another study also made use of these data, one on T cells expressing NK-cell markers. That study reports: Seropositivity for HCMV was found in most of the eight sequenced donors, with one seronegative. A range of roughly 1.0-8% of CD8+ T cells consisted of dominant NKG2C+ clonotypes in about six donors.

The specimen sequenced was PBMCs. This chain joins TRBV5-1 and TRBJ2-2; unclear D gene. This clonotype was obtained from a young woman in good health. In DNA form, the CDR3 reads TGCGCCAGCAGCCGCTTTTGGCCTCAAGAAACCGGGGAGCTGTTTTTT. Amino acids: CASSRFWPQETGELFF. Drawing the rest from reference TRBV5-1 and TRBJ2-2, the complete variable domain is KAGVTQTPRYLIKTRGQQVTLSCSPISGHRSVSWYQQTPGQGLQFLFEYFSETQRNKGNFPGRFSGRQFSNSRSEMNVSTLELGDSALYLCASSRFWPQETGELFFGEGSRLTVL.